A single sample gave rise to the 8 T cell receptor beta chains below, sequenced in a study of blood T cell repertoires in COVID-19. Sequencing was performed with immunoSEQ multiplex PCR; in TCRdb, only in-frame clones are kept and a portion is missing. The sample has some 300,000 clones, about nine tenths seen once. Sample: PBMCs or T cells enriched from blood (not recorded which). These receptors were taken from a man under 40 who had recovered from COVID-19.

This CDR3 is CASSRTGTRDQPQHF. The CDR3 region has the DNA TGTGCCAGCAGCAGGACAGGGACGAGGGATCAGCCCCAGCATTTT. The chain has TRBV5-6 and TRBJ1-5; TRBD1 aligns across 8 bases. The V segment lost 4 bases and the J segment 5 bases; nucleotides outside the gene matches: 8. CDR1 and CDR2 from the germline V gene are SGHDT and YYEEEE. This CDR3 is built from 15 residues.

The chain couples TRBV28 to TRBJ1-5, with 8 bases aligning to TRBD1. Trimming at V came to 7 bases and at J to 2 bases, leaving 13 bases not matched to a gene. This CDR3 is built from 17 residues. CDR1 is MDHEN, CDR2 SYDVKM, per germline. The CDR3 nucleotides are TGTGCCAGCACCCGGACAGGGCCTTTCTCGGGCAATCAGCCCCAGCATTTT. It specifies CASTRTGPFSGNQPQHF.

This chain uses TRBV5-1 with TRBJ1-1; 8 nucleotides agree with TRBD1. In germline, CDR1 is SGHRS, CDR2 YFSETQ. Trimming at V came to 4 bases and at J to 3 bases, leaving 17 bases not matched to a gene. The CDR3 is made up of 18 amino acids. CDR3 sequence reads: CASSPGGQGVYRHTEAFF. CDR3 sequence (DNA): TGCGCCAGCAGCCCGGGCGGACAGGGAGTGTACCGACACACTGAAGCTTTCTTT. Supplemented by reference TRBV5-1 and TRBJ1-1, the full variable domain reads KAGVTQTPRYLIKTRGQQVTLSCSPISGHRSVSWYQQTPGQGLQFLFEYFSETQRNKGNFPGRFSGRQFSNSRSEMNVSTLELGDSALYLCASSPGGQGVYRHTEAFFGQGTRLTVV.

The chain recombines TRBV6-6 with TRBJ2-3; D call uncertain. The CDR3 runs 13 residues. Germline V gene sequence: CDR1 MNHNY, CDR2 SVGAGI (reference sequence). V was pared by 9 bases and J by 1 base, with 11 bases between. The CDR3: CASQVKGTDTQYF. Here the CDR3 DNA reads TGTGCCAGTCAGGTGAAGGGCACAGATACGCAGTATTTT.

This clone was picked up one time. This sequence joins TRBV4-1 and TRBJ2-7; 8 nucleotides align to TRBD1. Germline V gene lookup returns CDR1 MGHRA and CDR2 YSYEKL. There are 17 residues in the CDR3. J lost 0 bases, V lost 4 bases, and 11 bases had no gene match. CDR3 region: CASSPALPQGVSYEQYF. DNA for the CDR3: TGCGCCAGCAGCCCCGCCCTACCACAGGGGGTCTCCTACGAGCAGTACTTC.

The chain carries TRBV9 and TRBJ2-7, with D maybe TRBD1 (6 bases). The CDR3 has 14 amino acids. Trimming took 6 bases from V and 7 from J, leaving 20 bases between them. The germline gives CDR1 SGDLS, CDR2 YYNGEE. CDR3 region: CASTVGQGPGEQYF. CDR3 in DNA: TGTGCCAGCACCGTCGGCCAGGGGCCGGGGGAGCAGTACTTC.

This rearrangement joins TRBV19 to TRBJ1-2; D might be TRBD1 (5 bases). The germline gives CDR1 LNHDA, CDR2 SQIVND (reference sequence). Trimming stripped 4 bases from V and 5 bases from J, with 14 bases between. The CDR3 has 14 amino acids. CDR3 protein: CASSRAGGGYGYTF. The DNA for the CDR3 is TGTGCCAGTAGTAGAGCCGGGGGTGGGTATGGCTACACCTTC.

The rearrangement uses TRBV1 and TRBJ2-7; the D segment call TRBD2 is taken from the table without a DNA check. TRBV1 is annotated as a pseudogene. The CDR3 covers 11 residues. CDR3 nucleotide sequence: TGCACCAGCAGCGCGGGCTACGAGCAGTACTTC. It is translated as CTSSAGYEQYF.